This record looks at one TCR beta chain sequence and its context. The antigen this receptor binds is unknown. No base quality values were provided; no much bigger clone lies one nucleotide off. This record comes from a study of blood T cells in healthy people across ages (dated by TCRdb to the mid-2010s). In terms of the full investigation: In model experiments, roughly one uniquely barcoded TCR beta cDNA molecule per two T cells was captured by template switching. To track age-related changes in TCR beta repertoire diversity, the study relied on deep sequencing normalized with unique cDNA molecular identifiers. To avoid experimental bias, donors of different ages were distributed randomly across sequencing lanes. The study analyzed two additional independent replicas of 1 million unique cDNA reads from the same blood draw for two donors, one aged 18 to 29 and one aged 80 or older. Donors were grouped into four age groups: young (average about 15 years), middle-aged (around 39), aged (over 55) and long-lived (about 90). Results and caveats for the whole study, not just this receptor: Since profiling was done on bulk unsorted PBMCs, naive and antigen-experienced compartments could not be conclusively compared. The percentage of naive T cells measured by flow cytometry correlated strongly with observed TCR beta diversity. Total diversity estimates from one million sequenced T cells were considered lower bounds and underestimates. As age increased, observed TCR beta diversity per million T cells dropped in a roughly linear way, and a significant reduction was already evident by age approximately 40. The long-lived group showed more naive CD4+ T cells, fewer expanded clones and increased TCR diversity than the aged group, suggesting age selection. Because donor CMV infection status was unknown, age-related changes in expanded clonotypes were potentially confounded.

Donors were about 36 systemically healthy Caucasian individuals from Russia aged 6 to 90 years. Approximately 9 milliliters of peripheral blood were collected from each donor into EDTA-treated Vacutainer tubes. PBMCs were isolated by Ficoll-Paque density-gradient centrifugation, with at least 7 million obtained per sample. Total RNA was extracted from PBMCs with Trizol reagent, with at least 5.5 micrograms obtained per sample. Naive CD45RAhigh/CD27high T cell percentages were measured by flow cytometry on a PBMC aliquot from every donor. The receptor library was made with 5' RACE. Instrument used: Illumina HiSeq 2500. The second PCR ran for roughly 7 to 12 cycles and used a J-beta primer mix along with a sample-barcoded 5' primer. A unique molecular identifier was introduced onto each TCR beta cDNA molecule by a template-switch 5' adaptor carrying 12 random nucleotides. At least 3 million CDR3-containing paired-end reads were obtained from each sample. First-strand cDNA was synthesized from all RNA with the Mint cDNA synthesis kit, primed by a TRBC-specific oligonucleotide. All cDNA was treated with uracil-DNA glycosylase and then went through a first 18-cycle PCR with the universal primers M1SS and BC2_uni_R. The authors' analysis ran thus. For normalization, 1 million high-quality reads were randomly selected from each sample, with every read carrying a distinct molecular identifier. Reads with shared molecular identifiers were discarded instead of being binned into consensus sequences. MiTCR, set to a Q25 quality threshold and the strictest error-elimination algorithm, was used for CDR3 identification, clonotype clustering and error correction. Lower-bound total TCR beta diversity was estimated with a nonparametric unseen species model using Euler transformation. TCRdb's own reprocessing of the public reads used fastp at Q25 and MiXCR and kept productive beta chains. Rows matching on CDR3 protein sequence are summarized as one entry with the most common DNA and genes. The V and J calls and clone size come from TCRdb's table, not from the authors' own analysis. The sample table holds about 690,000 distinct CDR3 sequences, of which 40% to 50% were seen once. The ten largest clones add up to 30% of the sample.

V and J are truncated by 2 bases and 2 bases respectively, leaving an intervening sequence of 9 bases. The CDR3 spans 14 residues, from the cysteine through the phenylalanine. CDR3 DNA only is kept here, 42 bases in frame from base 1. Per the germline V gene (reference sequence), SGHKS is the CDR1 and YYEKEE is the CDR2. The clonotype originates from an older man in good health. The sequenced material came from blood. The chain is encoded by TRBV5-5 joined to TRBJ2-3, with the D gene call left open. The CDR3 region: CASSFRVATDTQYF. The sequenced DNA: TGTGCCAGCAGCTTTCGGGTAGCCACAGATACGCAGTATTTT. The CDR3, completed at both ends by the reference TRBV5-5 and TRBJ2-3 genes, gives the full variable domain DAGVTQSPTHLIKTRGQQVTLRCSPISGHKSVSWYQQVLGQGPQFIFQYYEKEERGRGNFPDRFSARQFPNYSSELNVNALLLGDSALYLCASSFRVATDTQYFGPGTRLTVL.